This TCR beta chain was found in a study of tissue T cells after allogeneic stem cell transplantation. To note about this clone: Here the gene names and germline are mouse. The read ends 1 residue shy of where the CDR3 ends; the end is completed using the germline J gene.

Germline values: CDR1 NSQYPW, CDR2 LRSPGD (reference sequence). V lost 1 base and J lost 2, with 11 bases in between. The CDR3 runs to 15 residues. Time point meaning: mouse harvest day 14 after allogeneic transplant. The graft held 10^6 splenic CD5+ T cells and 10^7 T-cell-depleted bone marrow cells. This table comes from immunoSEQ multiplex PCR, and its TCRdb copy is limited to in-frame clones, with some not included. Of some 8,000 clones in the sample, 30% to 40% were seen once. The clonotype originates from a female BALB/c mouse given C57BL/6 T cells with graft-versus-host disease after an allogeneic hematopoietic cell transplant. The rearrangement links TRBV1 to TRBJ1-1, with D perhaps matching TRBD1 (6 bases). The material sequenced was skin. The part of the CDR3 DNA that was read is TGCACCTGCAGTGCAGTCGACAGGAGCAACACAGAAGTCTTC. Protein product: CTCSAVDRSNTEVF. The full CDR3 reads CTCSAVDRSNTEVFF.